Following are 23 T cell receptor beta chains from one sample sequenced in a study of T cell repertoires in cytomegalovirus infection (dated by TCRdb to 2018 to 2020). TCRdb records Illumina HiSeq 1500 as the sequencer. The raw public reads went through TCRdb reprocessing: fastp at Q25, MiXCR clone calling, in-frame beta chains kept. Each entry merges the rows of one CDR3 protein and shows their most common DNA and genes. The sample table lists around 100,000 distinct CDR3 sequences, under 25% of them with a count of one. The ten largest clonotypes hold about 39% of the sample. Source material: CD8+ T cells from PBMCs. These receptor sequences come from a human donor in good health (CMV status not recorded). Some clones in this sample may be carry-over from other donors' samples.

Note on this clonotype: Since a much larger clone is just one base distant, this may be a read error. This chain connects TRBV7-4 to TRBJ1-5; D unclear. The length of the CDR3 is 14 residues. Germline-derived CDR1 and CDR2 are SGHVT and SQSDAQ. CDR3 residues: CASNLIGDNQPQHF. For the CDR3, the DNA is TGTGCCAGCAACTTAATCGGAGACAATCAGCCCCAGCATTTT. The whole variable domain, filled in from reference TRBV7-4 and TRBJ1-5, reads GAGVSQSPRYKVAKRGRDVALRCDSISGHVTLYWYRQTLGQGSEVLTYSQSDAQRDKSGRPSGRFSAERPERSVSTLKIQRTEQGDSAVYLCASNLIGDNQPQHFGDGTRLSIL.

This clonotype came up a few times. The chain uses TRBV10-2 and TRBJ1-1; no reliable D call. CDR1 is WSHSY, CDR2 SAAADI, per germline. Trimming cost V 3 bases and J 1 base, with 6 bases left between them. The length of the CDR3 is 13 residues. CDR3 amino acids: CASSDLSNTEAFF. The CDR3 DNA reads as TGCGCCAGCAGTGACCTCTCGAACACTGAAGCTTTCTTT.

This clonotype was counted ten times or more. CDR3 nucleotide sequence: TGTGCCAGCAGCTTAAACGCAGGGACCGGGGAGCTGTTTTTT. Translating gives CASSLNAGTGELFF. The chain combines TRBV7-2 with TRBJ2-2, with D maybe TRBD1 (5 bases). CDR3 length: 14 residues. V lost 2 bases and J lost 5, with 9 bases in between. Germline V gene sequence: CDR1 SGHTA, CDR2 FQGNSA.

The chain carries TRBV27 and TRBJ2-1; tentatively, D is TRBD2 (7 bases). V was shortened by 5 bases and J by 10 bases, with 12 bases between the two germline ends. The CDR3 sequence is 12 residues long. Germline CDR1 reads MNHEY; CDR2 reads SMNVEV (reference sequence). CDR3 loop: CASSVGGGEQFF. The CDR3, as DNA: TGTGCCAGCAGTGTGGGGGGGGGCGAGCAGTTCTTC.

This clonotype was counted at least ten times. The CDR3 coding sequence is TGTGCCAGTAGTTCGACTAGGCGGACAGTGAACACCGGGGAGCTGTTTTTT. Translation gives CASSSTRRTVNTGELFF. The chain uses TRBV19 and TRBJ2-2, with D perhaps TRBD1 or TRBD2 (6 bases each). CDR3 length equals 17 residues. In germline, CDR1 is LNHDA, CDR2 SQIVND (reference sequence). V shed 5 bases and J shed 1 base, with 17 bases lying between them. Full variable domain (rest looked up from reference TRBV19 and TRBJ2-2): DGGITQSPKYLFRKEGQNVTLSCEQNLNHDAMYWYRQDPGQGLRLIYYSQIVNDFQKGDIAEGYSVSREKKESFPLTVTSAQKNPTAFYLCASSSTRRTVNTGELFFGEGSRLTVL.

CDR3 sequence (DNA): TGTGCCAGCTACAGAACCATGAACACTGAAGCTTTCTTT. Its protein product is CASYRTMNTEAFF. This chain connects TRBV2 to TRBJ1-1; no clear D. Germline assignment: CDR1 SNHLY and CDR2 FYNNEI. The CDR3 runs to 13 residues. With 8 bases removed from V and 0 bases from J, the gap between germline ends came to 10 bases.

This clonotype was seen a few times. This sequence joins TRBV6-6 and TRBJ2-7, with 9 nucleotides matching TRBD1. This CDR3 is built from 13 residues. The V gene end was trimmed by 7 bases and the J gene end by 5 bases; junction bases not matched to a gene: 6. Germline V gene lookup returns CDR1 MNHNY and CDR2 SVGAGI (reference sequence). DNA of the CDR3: TGTGCCAGCACGCCGACAGGGGGGCACGAGCAGTACTTC. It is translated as CASTPTGGHEQYF.

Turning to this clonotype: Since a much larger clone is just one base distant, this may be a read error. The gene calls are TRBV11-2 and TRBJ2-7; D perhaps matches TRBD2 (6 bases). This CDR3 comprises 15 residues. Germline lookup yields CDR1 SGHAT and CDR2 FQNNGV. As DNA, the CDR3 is TGTGCCAGCAGCGGTTTCCGGGACTCTTTTATAGAGCAGTGCTTC. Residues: CASSGFRDSFIEQCF.

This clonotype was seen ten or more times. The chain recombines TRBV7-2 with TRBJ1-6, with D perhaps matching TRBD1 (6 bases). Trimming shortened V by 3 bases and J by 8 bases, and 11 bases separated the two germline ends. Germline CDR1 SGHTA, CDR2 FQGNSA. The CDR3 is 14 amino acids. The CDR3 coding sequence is TGTGCCAGCAGCTTGCGACCAGGGGATTCACCCCTCCACTTT. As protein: CASSLRPGDSPLHF.

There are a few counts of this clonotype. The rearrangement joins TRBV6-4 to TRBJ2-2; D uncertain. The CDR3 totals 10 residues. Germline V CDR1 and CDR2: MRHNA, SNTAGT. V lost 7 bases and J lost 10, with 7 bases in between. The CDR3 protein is CASMNPELFF. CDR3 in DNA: TGTGCCAGCATGAACCCGGAGCTGTTTTTT.

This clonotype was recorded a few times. CDR3 sequence reads: CSVEEGRYTGELFF. CDR3 DNA: TGCAGCGTTGAAGAGGGGCGATACACCGGGGAGCTGTTTTTT. The chain employs TRBV29-1 and TRBJ2-2; possibly TRBD1 for D (5 bases). CDR3 length equals 14 residues. Between the trimmed V and J ends, which lost 0 bases and 3 bases, there was a span of 8 bases. The germline V gene has CDR1 SQVTM and CDR2 ANQGSEA.

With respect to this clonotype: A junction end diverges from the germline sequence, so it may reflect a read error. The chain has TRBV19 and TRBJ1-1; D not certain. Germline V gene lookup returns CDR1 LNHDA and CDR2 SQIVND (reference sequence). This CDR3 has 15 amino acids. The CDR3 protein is CVSSIESLGNTEAFF. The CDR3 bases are TGTGTCAGTAGTATAGAAAGTTTAGGTAACACTGAAGCTTTCTTT.

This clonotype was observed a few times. CDR3 in amino acids: CASSLGRGGLGDTQYF. DNA for the CDR3: TGTGCCAGCAGCTTAGGGCGGGGGGGCCTGGGAGATACGCAGTATTTT. V gene TRBV11-2 combines with J gene TRBJ2-3; TRBD2 matches at 9 bases. This CDR3 is built from 16 residues. Germline V lookup: CDR1 SGHAT, CDR2 FQNNGV. J lost 5 bases, V lost 1 base, and 7 bases had no gene match.

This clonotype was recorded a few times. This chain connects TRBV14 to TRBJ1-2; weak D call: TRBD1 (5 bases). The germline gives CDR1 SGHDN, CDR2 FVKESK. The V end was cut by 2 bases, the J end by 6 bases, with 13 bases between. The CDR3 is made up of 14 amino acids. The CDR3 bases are TGTGCCAGCAGCCAATCAAGGGGAGAGAATGGCTACACCTTC. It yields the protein CASSQSRGENGYTF.

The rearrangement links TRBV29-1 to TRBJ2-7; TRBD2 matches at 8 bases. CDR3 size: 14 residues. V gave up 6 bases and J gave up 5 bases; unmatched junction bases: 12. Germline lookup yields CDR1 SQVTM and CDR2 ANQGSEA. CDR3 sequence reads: CSVGGTRTLDEQYF. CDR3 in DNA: TGCAGCGTGGGAGGGACTAGAACTCTTGACGAGCAGTACTTC.

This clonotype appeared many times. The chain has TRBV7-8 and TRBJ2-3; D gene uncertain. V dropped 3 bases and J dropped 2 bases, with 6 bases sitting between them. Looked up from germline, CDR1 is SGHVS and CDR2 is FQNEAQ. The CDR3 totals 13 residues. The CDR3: CASSFFYTDTQYF. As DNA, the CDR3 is TGTGCCAGCAGCTTCTTCTACACAGATACGCAGTATTTT.

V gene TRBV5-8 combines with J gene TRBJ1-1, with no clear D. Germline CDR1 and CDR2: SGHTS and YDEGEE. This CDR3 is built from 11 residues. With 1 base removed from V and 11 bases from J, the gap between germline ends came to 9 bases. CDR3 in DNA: TGTGCCAGCAGCTTGACTCTGTCGGCTTTCTTT. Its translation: CASSLTLSAFF.

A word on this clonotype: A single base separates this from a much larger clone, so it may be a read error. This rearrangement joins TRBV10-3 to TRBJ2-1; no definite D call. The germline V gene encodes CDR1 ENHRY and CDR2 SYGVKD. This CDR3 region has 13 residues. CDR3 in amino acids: CAIASSSYYEQFF. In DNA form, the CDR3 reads TGTGCCATCGCCAGTAGCTCCTACTATGAGCAGTTCTTC.

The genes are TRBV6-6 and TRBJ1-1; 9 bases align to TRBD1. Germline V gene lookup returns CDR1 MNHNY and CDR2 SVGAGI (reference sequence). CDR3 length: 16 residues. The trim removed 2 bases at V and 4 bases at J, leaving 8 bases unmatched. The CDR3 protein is CASSYPTGGRGTEAFF. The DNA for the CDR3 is TGTGCCAGCAGTTACCCTACAGGGGGCCGTGGCACTGAAGCTTTCTTT.

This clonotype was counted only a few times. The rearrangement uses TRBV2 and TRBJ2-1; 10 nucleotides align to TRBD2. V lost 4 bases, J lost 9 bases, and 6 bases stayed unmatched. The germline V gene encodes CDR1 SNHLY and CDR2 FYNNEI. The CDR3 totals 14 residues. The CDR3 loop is CASSALAGAPEQFF. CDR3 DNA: TGTGCCAGCAGTGCCCTAGCGGGAGCCCCTGAGCAGTTCTTC.

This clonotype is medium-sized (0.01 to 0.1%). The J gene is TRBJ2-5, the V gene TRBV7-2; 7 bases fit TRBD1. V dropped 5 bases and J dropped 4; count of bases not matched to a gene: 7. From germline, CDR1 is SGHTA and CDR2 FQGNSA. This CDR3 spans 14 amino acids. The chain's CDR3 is CASSQQGSRETQYF. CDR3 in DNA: TGTGCCAGCAGCCAACAGGGGTCGCGAGAGACCCAGTACTTC.

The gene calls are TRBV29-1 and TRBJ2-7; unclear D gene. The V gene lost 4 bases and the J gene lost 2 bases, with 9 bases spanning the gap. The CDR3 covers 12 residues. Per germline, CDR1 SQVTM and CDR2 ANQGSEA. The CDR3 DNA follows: TGCAGCGTTGTAGGGCAGACCTACGAGCAGTACTTC. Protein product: CSVVGQTYEQYF.

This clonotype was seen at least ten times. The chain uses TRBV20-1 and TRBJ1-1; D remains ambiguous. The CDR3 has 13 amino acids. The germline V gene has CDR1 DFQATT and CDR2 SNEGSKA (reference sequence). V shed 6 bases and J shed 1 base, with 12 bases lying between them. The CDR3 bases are TGCAGTGCGCGCCCCTTGAGGAACACTGAAGCTTTCTTT. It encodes CSARPLRNTEAFF.